This paragraph reports one TCR beta chain. In this sample, this clone turned up once. Its specific antigen is unknown. No base-level quality is on record; no much larger clone is a single base apart. The sample comes from a study of T cell responses to AZD1222 COVID-19 vaccine listed by TCRdb under 2021. About the study as a whole: Because spike-specific TCR depth and breadth did not differ between the two schedules, AZD1222 recipients who got a second dose at roughly 4 weeks were pooled with those who got a second dose at roughly 12 weeks. A total of approximately 240 trial participants underwent TCR sequencing, of whom under 220 had received two doses of AZD1222 and approximately 25 had received two doses of the MenACWY control vaccine. Trial participants were enrolled by age into 18-55, 56-69 and 70-plus year subgroups, with 148, 28 and 57 TCR-sequenced participants respectively.

The CDR3 regions of human TCRbeta chains were analyzed by immunosequencing. Under the source paper's analysis protocol: TCRs in the repertoires were matched against a reference library of SARS-CoV-2-specific TCRs that had been generated with the MIRA antigen-specificity platform. Breadth was defined as the fraction of unique TCRs that were SARS-CoV-2-associated, and depth was defined as the fraction of total T cells that were SARS-CoV-2-associated. Using the MIRA data, each spike-specific TCR was assigned both to the spike region to which the TCR was reactive and to a CD4 or CD8 class. Log10-transformed breadth and depth values were compared by one-way ANOVA with Sidak's multiple comparisons tests. TCRdb's version of the immuneACCESS table is confined to in-frame rearrangements and falls short of the full clone set. An unresolved V gene accounts for under half of the shortfall where checked; the remainder is of unknown origin. V, J and clone size derive from that table, while D and trimming were established from the DNA sequence. Within this sample are 55,000 to 75,000 clones, with about 90% of them counted one time only. The top ten constitute approximately 4.9% of the sample.

The time point label corresponds to: baseline before first vaccination. The vaccinee samples were drawn from two UK trials, COV001 and COV002, one of which was a single-blind randomized controlled phase 2/3 trial testing AZD1222 (ChAdOx1 nCoV-19) in healthy adults. Trial participant PBMC samples were collected at day 0 and day 28 after the second dose for TCRbeta chain sequencing. CDR1 and CDR2 are read off the germline V gene as SGHRS and YFSETQ. The CDR3 measures 14 amino acids from cysteine to phenylalanine. This entry keeps only the CDR3 DNA: 42 bases, framed from base 1. V loses 4 bases, J loses 3 bases, and the germline ends lie 10 bases apart. Study-wide findings and limitations: Because no day 14 peak-response samples were available, the repertoires could be characterized only after the peak T cell response. The whole spike protein was spanned by vaccine-associated CD4 TCRs, and dominant responses were seen in regions 160-218 and 743-854. Most participants were white British and females outnumbered males, and the authors suggested that clonal diversity may have been underestimated. Spike-specific TCR breadth and depth rose significantly after two AZD1222 doses compared with day 0 and with MenACWY recipients. Epitopes outside the regions mutated in the B.1.351 and B.1.1.7 variants were reportedly recognized by nearly half of the unique spike-specific TCRs. Only six AZD1222 recipients were SARS-CoV-2 seropositive at baseline, limiting conclusions about previously exposed vaccinees. In the small 56-69-year group, the increase in depth fell short of significance, most likely because of low power.

Recombination connected TRBV5-1 to TRBJ2-2; perhaps TRBD1 is the D gene, with 6 bases matching. The receptor's source is an adult in good health. The specimen comprised peripheral blood, sampled on day 0 of AZD1222 vaccination. CDR3 loop: CASSEGQDTGELFF. The sequenced DNA is TGCGCCAGCAGCGAGGGACAAGACACCGGGGAGCTGTTTTTT.